What follows are 18 T cell receptor beta chains derived from one specimen sequenced in a study of tumor-infiltrating lymphocytes in primary liver carcinoma. Co-extracting RNA and DNA was done with about 17-30 mg of unsorted bulk tissue as input. Starting material of 400 to 600 ng total RNA yielded TCR beta cDNA via a constant-region primer. Library construction for TCR beta comprised three nested multiplex PCR rounds performed with slightly modified ARM-PCR. With TRBV1-TRBV30 forward primers and a C-beta reverse primer, the first two PCR rounds were run for around 10 cycles each. TCRdb re-derived calls from the multiplex PCR reads in MiXCR, one entry per CDR3 protein. The sample consists of some 190,000 distinct CDR3 sequences, around four fifths of them appearing once. The sequenced sample consisted of tumor tissue from primary liver carcinoma. The receptor source for this set is a man aged 35 to 55 with primary liver carcinoma and hepatitis B virus infection.

As regards this clonotype: An end of the junction does not agree with germline; a read error may underlie this. The V call is TRBV29-1, the J call TRBJ2-3; a possible D gene is TRBD2 (5 bases). Germline V CDR1 and CDR2: SQVTM, ANQGSEA. The CDR3 loop spans 11 amino acids. CDR3 nucleotide sequence: TGCAGCGCGGGAAAGACATATACGCGGTATTTT. Translated, it gives CSAGKTYTRYF.

For this clonotype: The missing conserved phenylalanine or tryptophan at the end of this CDR3 makes a read error likely. The DNA is omitted, as the CDR3 cannot be located on it reliably, and the CDR3 follows TCRdb's listing. This chain uses TRBV11-1 with TRBJ1-6. The germline CDR1 and CDR2 sequences are SGHAT and FQDESV (reference sequence). The CDR3 contains 13 residues when both ends are counted. The CDR3 is CASSRALVSPLHY.

With respect to this clonotype: Since the CDR3 does not end with the conserved phenylalanine or tryptophan, this likely comes from a read error. The chain carries TRBV29-1 and TRBJ2-5; D remains unclear. This CDR3 is 12 amino acids long. Germline CDR1 reads SQVTM; CDR2 reads ANQGSEA. CDR3: CSAATLQETQYL. The CDR3 region has the DNA TGCAGCGCCGCGACTTTGCAAGAGACTCAGTACTTA.

In regard to this clonotype: The junction differs from germline at one of its ends, possibly a read error. V and J are TRBV11-3 and TRBJ2-4; weak D call: TRBD2 (5 bases). The CDR3 has 15 residues. Looked up from germline, CDR1 is SGHNT and CDR2 is YENEEA. In nucleotides, the CDR3 is TGTGCTAGCAGGTTCGGGGTGATAGCCAAAAAGATTCAGTACTTC. It codes for CASRFGVIAKKIQYF.

A note on this clonotype: No conserved phenylalanine or tryptophan is present at the end of the CDR3, so a read error is the likely explanation. The J gene is TRBJ2-7, the V gene TRBV11-2; no clear D. The germline CDR1 and CDR2 sequences are SGHAT and FQNNGV. The CDR3 runs to 14 residues. The CDR3 coding sequence is TGTGCCAGCAGCTCTAAATGGAACTCCTACGAACAGTACTCC. Residues: CASSSKWNSYEQYS.

Many counts were recorded for this clonotype. The chain joins TRBV5-1 to TRBJ2-1; TRBD2 matches at 13 bases. V dropped 4 bases and J dropped 7; count of bases not matched to a gene: 8. The CDR3 is 16 residues long. CDR1 and CDR2 (germline): SGHRS, YFSETQ. The CDR3 reads CASSTLGLAGANEQFF. The CDR3 nucleotides are TGCGCCAGCAGCACGCTCGGACTAGCGGGAGCAAATGAGCAGTTCTTC.

The chain couples TRBV4-1 to TRBJ2-5, with a weak D call TRBD2 (6 bases). Germline CDR1 MGHRA, CDR2 YSYEKL. The CDR3 contains 18 residues. V lost 6 bases to trimming and J lost 0 bases, with 23 bases between them. As DNA, the CDR3 is TGCGCCAGCAGTTCTTCTGGAGGCCCCGCTAGCGACCAAGAGACCCAGTACTTC. Protein product: CASSSSGGPASDQETQYF.

Only a few counts were recorded for this clonotype. The junction and the germline gene differ at one end; a read error may be behind it. The rearrangement joins TRBV5-6 to TRBJ1-1, with 8 bases matching TRBD1. This CDR3 is 14 amino acids long. Germline values: CDR1 SGHDT, CDR2 YYEEEE. The CDR3 bases are TGTGTCAGCAGCGCACGACAGGGGTGGACTGAAGCTTTCTTT. Translated, it gives CVSSARQGWTEAFF. Variable domain in full (rest from reference TRBV5-6 and TRBJ1-1): DAGVTQSPTHLIKTRGQQVTLRCSPKSGHDTVSWYQQALGQGPQFIFQYYEEEERQRGNFPDRFSGHQFPNYSSELNVNALLLGDSALYLCVSSARQGWTEAFFGQGTRLTVV.

As concerns this clonotype: Possible read error: a much larger clone is one base away. The chain links TRBV6-6 to TRBJ2-7, with unresolved D. Germline-derived CDR1 and CDR2 are MNHNY and SVGAGI (reference sequence). This CDR3 comprises 11 residues. CDR3 in amino acids: CVSSTKDEQYF. CDR3 DNA sequence: TGTGTCAGCAGTACTAAAGACGAGCAGTACTTC.

On this clonotype: Since the CDR3 does not end with the conserved phenylalanine or tryptophan, this likely comes from a read error. The V call is TRBV5-4, the J call TRBJ2-2; D is undetermined. CDR3 length: 12 residues. Germline V lookup: CDR1 SGHNT, CDR2 YYREEE (reference sequence). The CDR3 here is CSSSGDTGELFS. The DNA for the CDR3 is TGTTCCAGCAGTGGGGACACCGGGGAGCTGTTTTCT.

Ten or more counts support this clonotype. The chain carries TRBV6-1 and TRBJ2-2; weak D call: TRBD1 (5 bases). V was clipped by 1 base and J by 5 bases, with 14 bases between them. The CDR3 consists of 16 residues. Germline V gene lookup returns CDR1 MNHNS and CDR2 SASEGT. The CDR3 here is CASSEEGVVGTGELFF. The CDR3 coding sequence is TGTGCCAGCAGTGAAGAAGGGGTTGTCGGGACCGGGGAGCTGTTTTTT.

The gene calls are TRBV4-2 and TRBJ2-2, with TRBD2 matching 10 bases. Germline CDR1 and CDR2: LGHNA and YNFKEQ. V shed 9 bases and J 8 bases; nucleotides not matched to a gene: 18. The length of the CDR3 is 17 residues. CDR3 sequence reads: CARNQGGLAGDLGELFF. Written as DNA, the CDR3 is TGTGCCAGAAACCAAGGGGGCCTAGCGGGAGATTTAGGGGAGCTGTTTTTT.

The chain links TRBV14 to TRBJ2-2; D ambiguous. This CDR3 comprises 13 residues. Germline CDR1 is SGHDN and CDR2 is FVKESK. Trimming removed 4 bases at V and 8 bases at J, with 11 bases between. The chain's CDR3 is CASSRSCNGELFF. In DNA, the CDR3 is TGTGCCAGCAGCCGGTCGTGCAATGGGGAGCTGTTTTTT.

The gene calls are TRBV11-2 and TRBJ1-6; 8 positions agree with TRBD1. This CDR3 spans 15 amino acids. Germline lookup yields CDR1 SGHAT and CDR2 FQNNGV. V lost 5 bases, J lost 12 bases, and 12 bases stayed unmatched. CDR3 coding DNA: TGTGCCAGCAGCCACGAGGACAGGGCCTATTTACCCCTCCACTTT. Translated, it gives CASSHEDRAYLPLHF.

The rearrangement joins TRBV5-1 to TRBJ2-1, with D possibly being TRBD2 (6 bases). V shed 4 bases and J shed 8 bases, with 16 bases lying between them. Looked up from germline, CDR1 is SGHRS and CDR2 is YFSETQ. The CDR3 loop spans 14 amino acids. Here the CDR3 DNA reads TGCGCCAGCAGCCCCTGGACTACGTGGGATGAGCAGTTCTTC. This sequence encodes CASSPWTTWDEQFF.

As regards this clonotype: An end of the junction does not agree with germline; a read error may underlie this. The genes are TRBV11-1 and TRBJ1-1; 7 bases line up with TRBD1. The CDR3 totals 15 residues. Germline CDR1 is SGHAT and CDR2 is FQDESV (reference sequence). The CDR3, as DNA: TGTGCCAGCAGGTTAACAGGGGCTGGGAACACTGAACCTTTCTTT. Translation: CASRLTGAGNTEPFF.

A word on this clonotype: At one end the junction does not follow the germline gene, possibly because of a read error. The chain recombines TRBV10-3 with TRBJ2-1, with D possibly matching TRBD2 (5 bases). This CDR3 spans 15 amino acids. Germline V gene data show CDR1 as ENHRY and CDR2 as SYGVKD. Here the CDR3 DNA reads TGTGTCATCAATAACCCGGAACAAGGAGGAGTTGAGCAGTTCTTC. Its protein product is CVINNPEQGGVEQFF.

This clonotype was seen at least ten times. The rearrangement links TRBV12-3 or TRBV12-4 to TRBJ2-7; weak D call: TRBD1 (5 bases). Trimming left V 5 bases short and J 4 bases short, with 12 bases between. The CDR3 contains 13 residues. The chain's CDR3 is CASSPFAGYEQYF. The DNA of the CDR3 is TGTGCCAGCAGTCCTTTTGCAGGGTACGAGCAGTACTTC.